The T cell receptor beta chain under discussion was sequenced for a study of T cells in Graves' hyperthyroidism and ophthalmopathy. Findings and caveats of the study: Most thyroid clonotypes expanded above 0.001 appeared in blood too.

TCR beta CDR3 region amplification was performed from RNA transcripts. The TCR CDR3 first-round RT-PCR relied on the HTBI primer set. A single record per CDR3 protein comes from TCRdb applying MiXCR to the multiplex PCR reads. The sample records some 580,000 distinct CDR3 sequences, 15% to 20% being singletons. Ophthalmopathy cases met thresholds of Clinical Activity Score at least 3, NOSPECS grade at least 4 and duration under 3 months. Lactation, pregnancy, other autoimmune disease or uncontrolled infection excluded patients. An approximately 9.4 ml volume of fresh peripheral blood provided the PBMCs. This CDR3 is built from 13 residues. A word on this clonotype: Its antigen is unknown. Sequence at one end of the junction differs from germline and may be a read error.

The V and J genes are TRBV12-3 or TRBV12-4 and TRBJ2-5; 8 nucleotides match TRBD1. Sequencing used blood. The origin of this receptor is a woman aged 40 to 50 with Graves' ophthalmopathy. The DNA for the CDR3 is TGTGCCAGCAGTCAGGGGGCTGTCGAGACCCAGCACTTC. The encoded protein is CASSQGAVETQHF.